This T cell receptor (beta chain) was recorded in a study of OX40 agonist ivuxolimab in advanced cancers. Some clones are missing from TCRdb's copy, which holds only in-frame ones; the method was immunoSEQ multiplex PCR. The data hold about 77,000 clones, with over 85% observed a single time. V dropped 4 bases and J dropped 5 bases, with 18 bases sitting between them. CDR3 length equals 15 residues. CDR1 SGHRS and CDR2 YFSETQ come from the germline V gene. The chain recombines TRBV5-1 with TRBJ1-1; D may be TRBD1 (6 bases). Source: CD4+ or CD8+ T cells sorted from blood, taken in a trial of the OX40 agonist ivuxolimab. This TCR came from an adult with an advanced solid tumor such as melanoma, head and neck, liver or kidney cancer. The CDR3 here is CASSPNRVISTEAFF. CDR3 sequence (DNA): TGCGCCAGCAGCCCCAACAGGGTGATTAGTACTGAAGCTTTCTTT. The variable domain in full, with the rest retrieved from reference TRBV5-1 and TRBJ1-1, is KAGVTQTPRYLIKTRGQQVTLSCSPISGHRSVSWYQQTPGQGLQFLFEYFSETQRNKGNFPGRFSGRQFSNSRSEMNVSTLELGDSALYLCASSPNRVISTEAFFGQGTRLTVV.